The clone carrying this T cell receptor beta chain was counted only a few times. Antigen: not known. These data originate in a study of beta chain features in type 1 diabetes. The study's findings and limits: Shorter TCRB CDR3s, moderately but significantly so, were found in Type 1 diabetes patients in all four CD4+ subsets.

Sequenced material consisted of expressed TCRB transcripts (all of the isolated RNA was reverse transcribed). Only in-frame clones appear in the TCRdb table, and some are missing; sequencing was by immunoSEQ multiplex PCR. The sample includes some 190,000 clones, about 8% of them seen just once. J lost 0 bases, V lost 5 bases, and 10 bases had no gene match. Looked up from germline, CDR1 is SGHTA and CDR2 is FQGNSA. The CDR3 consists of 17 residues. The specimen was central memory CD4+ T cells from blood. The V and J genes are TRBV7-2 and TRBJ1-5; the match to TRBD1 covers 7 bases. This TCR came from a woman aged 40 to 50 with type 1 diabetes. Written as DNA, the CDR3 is TGTGCCAGCAGCCCCGGACAGGCACTCTATAGCAATCAGCCCCAGCATTTT. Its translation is CASSPGQALYSNQPQHF.